A selection of T cell receptor beta chains follows, all from one sample in a study of breast tumors, draining lymph nodes, adjacent tissues. TCRdb re-called the multiplex PCR reads through MiXCR, storing one row per CDR3 protein. The sample includes 150,000 to 200,000 distinct CDR3 sequences, 33% of them seen just once. The sample comprised axillary lymph node tissue. The origin of the receptors is a female donor with breast cancer. Some clones in this sample may be carry-over from other donors' samples. CDR3s include the opening cysteine and the closing phenylalanine or tryptophan. The D gene is left open where the match is weak. The size field is filled for only some rows; it gives once, few, many or a size class.

NA	TRBV6-5	many	14	TRBJ2-7	CASSRQATSYEQYF	TGTGCCAGCAGTAGACAGGCTACTTCCTACGAGCAGTACTTC
NA	TRBV9	NA	14	TRBJ2-5	CASSVAGTAETQYF	TGTGCCAGCAGCGTAGCTGGGACTGCAGAGACCCAGTACTTC
NA	TRBV27	NA	16	TRBJ1-5	CASSLVGGVSNQPQHF	TGTGCCAGCAGTTTGGTGGGGGGTGTGAGCAATCAGCCCCAGCATTTT
TRBD1	TRBV19	many	15	TRBJ2-3	CASSPGQGAFYTQYF	TGTGCCAGTAGTCCCGGACAGGGGGCTTTTTATACGCAGTATTTT
TRBD2	TRBV20-1	many	18	TRBJ2-1	CSARILAGGPGSYNEQFF	TGCAGTGCTAGGATTCTAGCGGGGGGGCCGGGCTCCTACAATGAGCAGTTCTTC
NA	TRBV29-1	many	13	TRBJ2-1	CSVVGGSYNEQFF	TGCAGCGTTGTAGGGGGGTCCTACAATGAGCAGTTCTTC
TRBD2	TRBV7-2	many	16	TRBJ2-3	CASSTRLAGLTDTQYF	TGTGCCAGCAGCACCCGACTAGCGGGGCTCACAGATACGCAGTATTTT
NA	TRBV20-1	once	14	TRBJ1-2	CSAKWIGGLDGYTF	TGCAGTGCTAAATGGATTGGGGGCTTGGATGGCTACACCTTC
TRBD2	TRBV28	few	14	TRBJ2-7	CASRIAGVISEQYF	TGTGCCAGCAGGATAGCGGGAGTTATTTCCGAGCAGTACTTC
NA	TRBV11-2	many	16	TRBJ2-1	CASSLGPGLGTSGQFF	TGTGCCAGCAGCTTAGGGCCCGGGCTGGGAACTAGTGGGCAGTTCTTC
TRBD1	TRBV12-5	NA	16	TRBJ2-1	CASGLVEGAAYNEQFF	TGTGCTAGTGGTTTGGTCGAGGGGGCCGCCTACAATGAGCAGTTCTTC
TRBD1	TRBV7-8	NA	15	TRBJ1-1	CASLRDREAGTEAFF	TGTGCCAGCCTCCGGGACAGGGAAGCGGGTACTGAAGCTTTCTTT
TRBD2	TRBV9	NA	16	TRBJ2-7	CASSATGLAVRYEQYF	TGTGCCAGCAGTGCAACGGGACTAGCAGTTCGCTACGAGCAGTACTTC
NA	TRBV5-1	NA	17	TRBJ2-5	CASSLVGTARTGETQYF	TGCGCCAGCAGCTTGGTCGGGACGGCAAGGACCGGGGAGACCCAGTACTTC
NA	TRBV6-5	few	15	TRBJ2-1	CASSYMGGRGNEQFF	TGTGCCAGCAGTTACATGGGGGGCCGGGGAAATGAGCAGTTCTTC
TRBD1	TRBV7-2	many	14	TRBJ1-4	CASRDDREDEKLFF	TGTGCCAGCCGTGATGACAGGGAGGATGAAAAACTGTTTTTT
NA	TRBV10-3	many	16	TRBJ2-3	CAISGDLSRGADTQYF	TGTGCCATCAGCGGCGATTTATCGCGAGGCGCAGATACGCAGTATTTT
TRBD1	TRBV6-6	NA	14	TRBJ2-5	CASSSGQNNQPQYF	TGTGCCAGCAGTTCGGGACAGAACAATCAGCCCCAGTACTTC
NA	TRBV20-1	many	15	TRBJ2-6	CSAREGSSGANVLTF	TGCAGTGCTAGAGAAGGCAGCTCTGGGGCCAACGTCCTGACTTTC
TRBD1	TRBV6-2/TRBV6-3	NA	13	TRBJ1-5	CASKPGQTQPQHF	TGTGCCAGCAAACCGGGACAGACCCAGCCCCAGCATTTT
NA	TRBV4-1	NA	16	TRBJ1-4	CASSQGGTGFNEKLFF	TGCGCCAGCAGCCAAGGAGGAACAGGCTTCAATGAAAAACTGTTTTTT
NA	TRBV7-2	many	14	TRBJ1-5	CASSLGQGGQPQHF	TGTGCCAGCAGCTTAGGGCAGGGTGGTCAGCCCCAGCATTTT
NA	TRBV6-1	NA	17	TRBJ1-2	CASTMNWGGQGFYGYTF	TGTGCCAGCACCATGAATTGGGGGGGGCAGGGCTTCTATGGCTACACCTTC
NA	TRBV7-6	many	15	TRBJ2-7	CASSLDPDSAYEQYF	TGTGCCAGCAGCTTAGATCCAGACTCGGCCTACGAGCAGTACTTC
TRBD2	TRBV19	many	16	TRBJ2-3	CASSSLAGRGTDTQYF	TGTGCCAGTAGTTCACTAGCGGGCCGCGGCACAGATACGCAGTATTTT
TRBD1	TRBV24-1	many	14	TRBJ1-2	CATSFSGTGGGYTF	TGTGCCACCAGTTTTTCCGGGACAGGGGGTGGCTACACCTTC